Sequencing of this TCR beta chain was carried out in a study of PD-L1 blockade in urothelial cancer. The overall study: The study started patients on atezolizumab around 2014, giving 1,200 mg intravenously every 3 weeks. Males with bladder-origin urothelial cancer made up about 90% of the 29 patients.

The CDR3 is 14 residues long. Germline values: CDR1 SGHTA, CDR2 FQGTGA. J was trimmed by 4 bases and V by 6 bases; bases with no gene match: 2. Findings of the study overall: Those with durable benefit had larger increases in tumor-associated blood clones at 3 weeks.

As for this clone: The antigen is undetermined.

Using immunoSEQ multiplex PCR, the repertoire was profiled, and TCRdb retains in-frame clones only, with some absent. The sample includes tens of thousands of clones, around 88% of them seen just once. Time point in this sample: pretreatment peripheral blood. The source material was PBMCs, sampled around atezolizumab (anti-PD-L1) treatment. V and J are TRBV7-3 and TRBJ2-1; the match to TRBD1 covers 11 bases. The TCR comes from a man aged 55-75 years with urothelial cancer. The CDR3 sequence is CASSRDRGYNEQFF. CDR3 coding DNA: TGTGCCAGCAGTCGGGACAGGGGGTACAATGAGCAGTTCTTC.